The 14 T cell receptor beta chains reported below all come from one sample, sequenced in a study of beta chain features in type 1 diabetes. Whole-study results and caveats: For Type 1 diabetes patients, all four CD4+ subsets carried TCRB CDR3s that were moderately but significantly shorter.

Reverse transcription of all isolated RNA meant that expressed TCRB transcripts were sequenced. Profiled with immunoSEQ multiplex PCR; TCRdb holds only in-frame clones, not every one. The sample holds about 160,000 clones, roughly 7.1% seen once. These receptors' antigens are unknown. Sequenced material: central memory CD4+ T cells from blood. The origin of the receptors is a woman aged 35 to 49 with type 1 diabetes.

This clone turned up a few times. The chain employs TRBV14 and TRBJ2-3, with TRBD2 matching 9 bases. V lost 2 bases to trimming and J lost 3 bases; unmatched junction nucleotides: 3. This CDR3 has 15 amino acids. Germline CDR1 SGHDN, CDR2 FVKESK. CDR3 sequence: CASSQMGLATDTQYF. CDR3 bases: TGTGCCAGCAGCCAAATGGGACTAGCAACAGATACGCAGTATTTT.

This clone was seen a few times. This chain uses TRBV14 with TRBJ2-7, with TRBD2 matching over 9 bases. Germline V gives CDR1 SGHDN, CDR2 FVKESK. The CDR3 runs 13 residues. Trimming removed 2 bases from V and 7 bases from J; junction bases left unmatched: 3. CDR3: CASSQTLAGEQYF. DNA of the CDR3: TGTGCCAGCAGCCAAACCCTAGCGGGGGAGCAGTACTTC.

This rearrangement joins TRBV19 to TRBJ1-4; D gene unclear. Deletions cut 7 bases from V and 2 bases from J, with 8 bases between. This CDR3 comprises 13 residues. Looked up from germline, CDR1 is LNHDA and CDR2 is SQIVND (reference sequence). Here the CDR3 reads CASTRETNEKLFF. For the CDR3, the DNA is TGTGCCAGTACCCGTGAGACTAATGAAAAACTGTTTTTT.

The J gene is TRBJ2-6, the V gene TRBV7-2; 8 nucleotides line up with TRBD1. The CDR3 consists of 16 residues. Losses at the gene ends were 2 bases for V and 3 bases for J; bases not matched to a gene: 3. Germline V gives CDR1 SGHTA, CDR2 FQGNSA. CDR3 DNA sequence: TGTGCCAGCAGCTTACAGGGGGCGGGTGGGGCCAACGTCCTGACTTTC. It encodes CASSLQGAGGANVLTF.

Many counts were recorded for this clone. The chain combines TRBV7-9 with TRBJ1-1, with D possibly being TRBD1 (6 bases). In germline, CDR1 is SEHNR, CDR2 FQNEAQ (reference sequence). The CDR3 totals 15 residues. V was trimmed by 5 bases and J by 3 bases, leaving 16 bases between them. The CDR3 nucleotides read TGTGCCAGCAGCCCTTCCGCGAGGGGGTACACTGAAGCTTTCTTT. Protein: CASSPSARGYTEAFF.

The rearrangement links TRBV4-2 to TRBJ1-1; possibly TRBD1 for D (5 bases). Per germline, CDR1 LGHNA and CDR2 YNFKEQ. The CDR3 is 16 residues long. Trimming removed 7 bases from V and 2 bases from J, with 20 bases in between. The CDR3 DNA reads TGTGCCAGCACCCGAGGAACAGGTCCGCAAAACACTGAAGCTTTCTTT. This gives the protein CASTRGTGPQNTEAFF.

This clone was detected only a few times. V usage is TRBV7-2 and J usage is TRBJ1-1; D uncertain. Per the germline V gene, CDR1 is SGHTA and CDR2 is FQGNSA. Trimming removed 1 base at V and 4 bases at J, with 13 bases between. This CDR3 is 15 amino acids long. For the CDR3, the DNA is TGTGCCAGCAGCTTAGGTGACCTTCCAGGCACTGAAGCTTTCTTT. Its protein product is CASSLGDLPGTEAFF.

CDR3 sequence: CASSPWGREDVYGYTF. CDR3 nucleotide sequence: TGTGCCAGCAGCCCCTGGGGGAGGGAGGATGTCTATGGCTACACCTTC. This chain joins TRBV5-6 and TRBJ1-2, with D possibly being TRBD1 (5 bases). V gave up 4 bases and J gave up 4 bases, with 20 bases separating them. Germline assignment: CDR1 SGHDT and CDR2 YYEEEE. The CDR3 length is 16 residues.

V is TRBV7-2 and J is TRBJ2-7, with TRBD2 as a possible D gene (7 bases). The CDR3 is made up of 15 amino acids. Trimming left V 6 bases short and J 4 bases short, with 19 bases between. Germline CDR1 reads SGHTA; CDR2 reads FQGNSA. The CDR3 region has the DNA TGTGCCAGCAGACTAGGGGGAAGCGGGACGTACGAGCAGTACTTC. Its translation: CASRLGGSGTYEQYF. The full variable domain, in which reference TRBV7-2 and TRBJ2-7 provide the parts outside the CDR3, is GAGVSQSPSNKVTEKGKDVELRCDPISGHTALYWYRQSLGQGLEFLIYFQGNSAPDKSGLPSDRFSAERTGGSVSTLTIQRTQQEDSAVYLCASRLGGSGTYEQYFGPGTRLTVT.

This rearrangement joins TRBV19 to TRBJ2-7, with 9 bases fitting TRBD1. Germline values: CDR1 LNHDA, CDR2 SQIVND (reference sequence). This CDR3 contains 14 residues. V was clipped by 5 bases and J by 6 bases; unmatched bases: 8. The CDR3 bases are TGTGCCAGTAGTGGACGACAGGGACAGGGCGAGCAGTACTTC. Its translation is CASSGRQGQGEQYF.

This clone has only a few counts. The CDR3 nucleotides are TGTGCCAGCAGTTTCCGGGTTGGGGAGACCCAGTACTTC. This encodes CASSFRVGETQYF. The genes are TRBV28 and TRBJ2-5; no clear D. Deletions cut 3 bases from V and 5 bases from J, with 10 bases between. The CDR3 has 13 amino acids. Germline assignment: CDR1 MDHEN and CDR2 SYDVKM.

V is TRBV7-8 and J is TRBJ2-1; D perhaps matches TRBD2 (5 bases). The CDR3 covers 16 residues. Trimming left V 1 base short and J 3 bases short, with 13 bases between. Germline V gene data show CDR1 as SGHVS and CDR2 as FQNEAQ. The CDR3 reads CASSLGLGVSYNEQFF. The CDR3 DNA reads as TGTGCCAGCAGCTTAGGACTGGGAGTAAGCTACAATGAGCAGTTCTTC.

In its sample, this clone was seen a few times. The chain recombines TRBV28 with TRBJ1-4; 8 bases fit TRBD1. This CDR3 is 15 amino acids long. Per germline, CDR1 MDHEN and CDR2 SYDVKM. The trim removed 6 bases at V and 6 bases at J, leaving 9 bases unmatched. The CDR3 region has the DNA TGTGCCAGCAGCTCGACGGACAGGGAAGATGAAAAACTGTTTTTT. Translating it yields CASSSTDREDEKLFF. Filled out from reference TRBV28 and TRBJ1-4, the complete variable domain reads DVKVTQSSRYLVKRTGEKVFLECVQDMDHENMFWYRQDPGLGLRLIYFSYDVKMKEKGDIPEGYSVSREKKERFSLILESASTNQTSMYLCASSSTDREDEKLFFGSGTQLSVL.

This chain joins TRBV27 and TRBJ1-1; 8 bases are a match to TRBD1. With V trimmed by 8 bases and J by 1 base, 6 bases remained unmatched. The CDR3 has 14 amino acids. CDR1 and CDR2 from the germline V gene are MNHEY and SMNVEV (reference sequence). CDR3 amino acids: CASARQGWNTEAFF. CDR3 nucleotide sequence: TGTGCCAGCGCTCGACAGGGGTGGAACACTGAAGCTTTCTTT.